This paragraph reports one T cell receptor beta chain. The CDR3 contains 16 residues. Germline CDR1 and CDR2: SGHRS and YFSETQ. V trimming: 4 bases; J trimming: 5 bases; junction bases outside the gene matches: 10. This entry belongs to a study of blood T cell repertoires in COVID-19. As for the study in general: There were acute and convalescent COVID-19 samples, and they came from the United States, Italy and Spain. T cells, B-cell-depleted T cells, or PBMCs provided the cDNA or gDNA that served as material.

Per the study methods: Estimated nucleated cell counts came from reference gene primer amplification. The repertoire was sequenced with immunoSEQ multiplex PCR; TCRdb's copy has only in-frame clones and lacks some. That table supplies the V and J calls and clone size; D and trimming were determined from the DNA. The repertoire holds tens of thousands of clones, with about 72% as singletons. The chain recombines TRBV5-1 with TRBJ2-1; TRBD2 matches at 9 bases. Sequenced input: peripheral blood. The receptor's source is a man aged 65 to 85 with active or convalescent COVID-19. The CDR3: CASSPVAGAPDNEQFF. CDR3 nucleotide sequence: TGCGCCAGCAGCCCTGTAGCGGGGGCCCCGGACAATGAGCAGTTCTTC.